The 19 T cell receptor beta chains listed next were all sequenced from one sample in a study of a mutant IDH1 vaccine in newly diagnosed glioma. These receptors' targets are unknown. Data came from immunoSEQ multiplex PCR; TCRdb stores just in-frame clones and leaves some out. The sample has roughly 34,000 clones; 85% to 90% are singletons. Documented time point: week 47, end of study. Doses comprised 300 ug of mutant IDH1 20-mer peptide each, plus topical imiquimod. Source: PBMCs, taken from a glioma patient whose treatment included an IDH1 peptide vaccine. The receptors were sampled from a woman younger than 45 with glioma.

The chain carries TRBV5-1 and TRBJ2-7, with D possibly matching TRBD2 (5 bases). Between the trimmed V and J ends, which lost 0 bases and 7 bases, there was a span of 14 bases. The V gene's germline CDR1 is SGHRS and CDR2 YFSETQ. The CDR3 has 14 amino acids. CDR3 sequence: CASSLGSNGVEQYF. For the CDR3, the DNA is TGCGCCAGCAGCTTGGGGTCCAACGGGGTTGAGCAGTACTTC.

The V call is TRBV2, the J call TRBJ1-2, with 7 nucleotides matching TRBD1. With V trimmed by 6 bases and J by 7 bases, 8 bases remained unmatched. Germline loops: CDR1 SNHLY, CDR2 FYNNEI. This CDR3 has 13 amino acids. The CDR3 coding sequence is TGTGCCAGCAGAATCGGGACAGACGCTGGCTACACCTTC. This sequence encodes CASRIGTDAGYTF.

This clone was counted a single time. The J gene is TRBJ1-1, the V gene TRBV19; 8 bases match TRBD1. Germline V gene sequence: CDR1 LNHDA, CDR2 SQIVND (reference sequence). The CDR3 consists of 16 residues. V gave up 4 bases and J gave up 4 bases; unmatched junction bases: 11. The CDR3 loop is CASSRTGLEGGTEAFF. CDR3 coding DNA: TGTGCCAGTAGTAGGACAGGGTTAGAGGGGGGCACTGAAGCTTTCTTT.

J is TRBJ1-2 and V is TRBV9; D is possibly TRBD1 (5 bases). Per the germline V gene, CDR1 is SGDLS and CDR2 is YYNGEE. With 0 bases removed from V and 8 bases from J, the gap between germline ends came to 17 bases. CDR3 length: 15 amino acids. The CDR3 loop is CASSVGGIRSGGYTF. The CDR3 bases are TGTGCCAGCAGCGTAGGGGGGATTAGGTCCGGCGGCTACACCTTC. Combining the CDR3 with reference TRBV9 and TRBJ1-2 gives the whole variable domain DSGVTQTPKHLITATGQRVTLRCSPRSGDLSVYWYQQSLDQGLQFLIQYYNGEERAKGNILERFSAQQFPDLHSELNLSSLELGDSALYFCASSVGGIRSGGYTFGSGTRLTVV.

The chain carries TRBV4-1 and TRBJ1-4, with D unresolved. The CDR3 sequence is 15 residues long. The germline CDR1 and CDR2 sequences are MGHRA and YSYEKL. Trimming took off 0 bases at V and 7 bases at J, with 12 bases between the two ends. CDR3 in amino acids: CASSQEGNVGEKLFF. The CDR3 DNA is TGCGCCAGCAGCCAAGAAGGAAATGTGGGTGAAAAACTGTTTTTT.

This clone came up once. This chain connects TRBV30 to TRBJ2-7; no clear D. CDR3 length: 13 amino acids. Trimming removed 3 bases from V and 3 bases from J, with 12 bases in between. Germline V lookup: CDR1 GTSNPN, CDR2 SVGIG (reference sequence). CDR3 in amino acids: CAWSGQVYYEQYF. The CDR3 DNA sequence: TGTGCCTGGAGCGGCCAGGTCTACTACGAGCAGTACTTC.

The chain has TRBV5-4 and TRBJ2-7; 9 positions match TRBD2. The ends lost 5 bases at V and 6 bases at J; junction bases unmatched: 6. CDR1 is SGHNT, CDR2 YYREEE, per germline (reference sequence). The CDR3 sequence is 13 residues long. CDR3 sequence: CASSPNSGGEQYF. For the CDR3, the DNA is TGTGCCAGCAGTCCAAATAGCGGGGGCGAGCAGTACTTC.

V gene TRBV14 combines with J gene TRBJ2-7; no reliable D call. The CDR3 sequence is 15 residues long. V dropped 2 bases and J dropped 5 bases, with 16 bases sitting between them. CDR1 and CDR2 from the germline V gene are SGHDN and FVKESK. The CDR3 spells CASSQRRIGPDEQYF. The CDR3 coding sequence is TGTGCCAGCAGCCAAAGAAGAATAGGCCCTGACGAGCAGTACTTC.

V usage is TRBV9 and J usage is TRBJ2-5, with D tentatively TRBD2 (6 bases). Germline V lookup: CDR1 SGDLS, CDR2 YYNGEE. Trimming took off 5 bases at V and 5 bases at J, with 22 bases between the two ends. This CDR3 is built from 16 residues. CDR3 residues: CASSRSTGSGGETQYF. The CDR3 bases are TGTGCCAGCAGTCGATCAACCGGGTCAGGAGGGGAGACCCAGTACTTC.

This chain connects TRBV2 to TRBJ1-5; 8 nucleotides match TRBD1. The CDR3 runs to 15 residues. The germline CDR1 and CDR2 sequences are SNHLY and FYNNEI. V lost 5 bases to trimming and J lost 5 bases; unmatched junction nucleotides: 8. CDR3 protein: CASSLGQGGHQPQHF. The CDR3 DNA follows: TGTGCCAGCAGTCTAGGACAGGGTGGCCATCAGCCCCAGCATTTT.

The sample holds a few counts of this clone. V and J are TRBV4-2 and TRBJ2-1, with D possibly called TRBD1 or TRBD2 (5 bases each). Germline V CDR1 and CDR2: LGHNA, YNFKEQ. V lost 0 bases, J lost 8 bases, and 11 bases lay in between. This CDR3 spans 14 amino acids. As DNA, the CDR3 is TGTGCCAGCAGCCAAGAAGGCCGGGGACATGAGCAGTTCTTC. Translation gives CASSQEGRGHEQFF.

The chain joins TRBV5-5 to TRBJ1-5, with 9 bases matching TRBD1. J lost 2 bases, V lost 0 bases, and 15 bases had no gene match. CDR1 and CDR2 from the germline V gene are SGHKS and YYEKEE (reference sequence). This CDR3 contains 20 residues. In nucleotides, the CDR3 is TGTGCCAGCAGCTTGGCCCCGGACAGGGGCTTCGGTGGTGGCAATCAGCCCCAGCATTTT. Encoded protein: CASSLAPDRGFGGGNQPQHF.

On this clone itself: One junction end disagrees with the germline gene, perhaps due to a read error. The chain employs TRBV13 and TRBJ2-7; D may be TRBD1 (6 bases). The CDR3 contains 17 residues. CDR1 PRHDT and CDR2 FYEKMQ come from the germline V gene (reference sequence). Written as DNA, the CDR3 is TGTGCCAGCAGCCTAGGACCTCCAGGACAGAGCTCCTACGAGCAGTACTTC. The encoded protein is CASSLGPPGQSSYEQYF.

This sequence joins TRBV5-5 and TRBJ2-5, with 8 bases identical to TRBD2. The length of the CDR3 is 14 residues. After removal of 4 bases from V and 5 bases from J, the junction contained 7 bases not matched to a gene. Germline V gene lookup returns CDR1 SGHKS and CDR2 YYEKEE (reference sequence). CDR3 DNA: TGTGCCAGCAGCCTGGGCGGGGGGTGGGAGACCCAGTACTTC. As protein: CASSLGGGWETQYF. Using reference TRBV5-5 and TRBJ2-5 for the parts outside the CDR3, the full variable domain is DAGVTQSPTHLIKTRGQQVTLRCSPISGHKSVSWYQQVLGQGPQFIFQYYEKEERGRGNFPDRFSARQFPNYSSELNVNALLLGDSALYLCASSLGGGWETQYFGPGTRLLVL.

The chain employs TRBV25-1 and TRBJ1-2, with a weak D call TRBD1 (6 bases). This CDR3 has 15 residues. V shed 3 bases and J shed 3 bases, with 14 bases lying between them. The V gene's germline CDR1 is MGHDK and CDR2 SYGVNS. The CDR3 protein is CASSETGPRYYGYTF. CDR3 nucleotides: TGTGCCAGCAGTGAGACAGGACCGAGGTACTATGGCTACACCTTC.

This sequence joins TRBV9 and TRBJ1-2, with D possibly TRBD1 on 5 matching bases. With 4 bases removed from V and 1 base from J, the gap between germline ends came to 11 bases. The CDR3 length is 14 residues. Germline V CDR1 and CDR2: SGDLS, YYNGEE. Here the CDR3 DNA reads TGTGCCAGCAGCTCGACCAGGGTTAACTATGGCTACACCTTC. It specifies CASSSTRVNYGYTF.

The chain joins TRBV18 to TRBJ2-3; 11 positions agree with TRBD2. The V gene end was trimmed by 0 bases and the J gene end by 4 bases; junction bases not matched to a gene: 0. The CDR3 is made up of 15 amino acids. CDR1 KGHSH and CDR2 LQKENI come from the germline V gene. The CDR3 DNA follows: TGTGCCAGCTCACCACCTAGCGGGGGGGCAGATACGCAGTATTTT. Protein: CASSPPSGGADTQYF.

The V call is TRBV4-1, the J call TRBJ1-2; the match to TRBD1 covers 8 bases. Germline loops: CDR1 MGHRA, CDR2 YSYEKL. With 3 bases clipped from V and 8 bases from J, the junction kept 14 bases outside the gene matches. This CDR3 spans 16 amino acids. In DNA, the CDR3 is TGCGCCAGCAGCCATCCGGGACAGGCCCCAGGGAAAGGCTACACCTTC. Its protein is CASSHPGQAPGKGYTF.

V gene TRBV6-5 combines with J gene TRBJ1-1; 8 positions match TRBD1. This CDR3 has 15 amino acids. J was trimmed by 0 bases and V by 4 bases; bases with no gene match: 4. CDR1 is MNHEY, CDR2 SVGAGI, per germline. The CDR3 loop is CASSSWTGMNTEAFF. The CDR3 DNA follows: TGTGCCAGCAGTTCTTGGACAGGGATGAACACTGAAGCTTTCTTT.